Presented here are 20 T cell receptor beta chains from one specimen sequenced in a study of cytotoxic CD8 clonotypes in ibrutinib-treated CLL. Sequenced by immunoSEQ multiplex PCR; TCRdb stores in-frame clones only, minus some. Found here are around 60,000 clones, about 72% of them singletons; the top ten hold about 39%. The sequences come from PBMCs, collected after 12 months of ibrutinib treatment. These receptors came from a human donor with chronic lymphocytic leukemia.

This chain links TRBV19 with TRBJ2-7; D is possibly TRBD2 (6 bases). The V end was cut by 3 bases, the J end by 3 bases, with 15 bases between. This CDR3 comprises 15 residues. Germline assignment: CDR1 LNHDA and CDR2 SQIVND (reference sequence). CDR3 sequence: CASSMNREPSYEQYF. CDR3 nucleotides: TGTGCCAGTAGTATGAATCGGGAGCCCAGCTACGAGCAGTACTTC.

This clone was detected only a few times. The rearrangement joins TRBV9 to TRBJ2-5, with D unclear. Trimming stripped 3 bases from V and 5 bases from J, with 20 bases between. This CDR3 spans 16 amino acids. Germline V gene lookup returns CDR1 SGDLS and CDR2 YYNGEE. CDR3 amino acids: CASSAGSDASWETQYF. DNA of the CDR3: TGTGCCAGCAGCGCCGGATCGGACGCAAGTTGGGAGACCCAGTACTTC.

The chain is built from TRBV28 and TRBJ2-3; TRBD2 aligns across 8 bases. The germline gives CDR1 MDHEN, CDR2 SYDVKM. J was trimmed by 1 base and V by 2 bases; bases with no gene match: 2. The CDR3 extends over 15 amino acids. This CDR3 reads CASSLPAGGTDTQYF. In DNA form, the CDR3 reads TGTGCCAGCAGTTTACCAGCGGGGGGCACAGATACGCAGTATTTT. Variable domain in full (rest from reference TRBV28 and TRBJ2-3): DVKVTQSSRYLVKRTGEKVFLECVQDMDHENMFWYRQDPGLGLRLIYFSYDVKMKEKGDIPEGYSVSREKKERFSLILESASTNQTSMYLCASSLPAGGTDTQYFGPGTRLTVL.

This sequence joins TRBV4-2 and TRBJ1-1; D gene ambiguous. This CDR3 comprises 13 residues. The germline V gene encodes CDR1 LGHNA and CDR2 YNFKEQ. V lost 4 bases and J 5 bases, leaving 11 bases between the germline ends. The CDR3 sequence is CASSLVGGTEAFF. The CDR3 bases are TGTGCCAGCAGCCTCGTAGGAGGAACTGAAGCTTTCTTT.

The chain recombines TRBV13 with TRBJ2-3, with D tentatively TRBD1 or TRBD2 (5 bases each). Germline V gives CDR1 PRHDT, CDR2 FYEKMQ (reference sequence). The CDR3 spans 17 residues. V was clipped by 3 bases and J by 2 bases, with 18 bases between them. The CDR3, as DNA: TGTGCCAGCAGCTTCCGGGGCTCCCACCTTCCCACAGATACGCAGTATTTT. This translates into CASSFRGSHLPTDTQYF.

The chain combines TRBV11-2 with TRBJ2-1, with D perhaps matching TRBD2 (5 bases). V was clipped by 5 bases and J by 0 bases, with 11 bases between them. The CDR3 loop spans 15 amino acids. Germline CDR1 is SGHAT and CDR2 is FQNNGV. The CDR3 sequence is CASSASGYSYNEQFF. The CDR3 DNA reads as TGTGCCAGCAGCGCGAGCGGTTACTCCTACAATGAGCAGTTCTTC.

The V gene is TRBV27, the J gene TRBJ2-7; D is perhaps TRBD2 (5 bases). This CDR3 has 13 residues. V gave up 6 bases and J gave up 6 bases, with 15 bases separating them. Germline CDR1 MNHEY, CDR2 SMNVEV (reference sequence). DNA for the CDR3: TGTGCCAGCAGGGCGGGTGGGGTTCGCGAGCAGTACTTC. Its translation is CASRAGGVREQYF.

The chain carries TRBV6-6 and TRBJ1-5; the D gene is possibly TRBD1 (6 bases). CDR1 and CDR2 from the germline V gene are MNHNY and SVGAGI (reference sequence). The CDR3 is made up of 16 amino acids. V lost 0 bases, J lost 7 bases, and 16 bases lay in between. In DNA form, the CDR3 reads TGTGCCAGCAGTTACTCGAAACAGGGATGGATCCAGCCCCAGCATTTT. It is translated as CASSYSKQGWIQPQHF.

The rearrangement uses TRBV15 and TRBJ2-7, with a possible D match to TRBD1 (6 bases). CDR1 LNHNV and CDR2 YYDKDF come from the germline V gene (reference sequence). The CDR3 has 15 residues. V was clipped by 4 bases and J by 4 bases, with 17 bases between them. CDR3 sequence (DNA): TGTGCCACCAGCACAGCGCCTGGGGGCAGGTACGAGCAGTACTTC. Translated: CATSTAPGGRYEQYF.

The chain combines TRBV29-1 with TRBJ2-7; TRBD1 might be the D (5 bases). Germline V gene lookup returns CDR1 SQVTM and CDR2 ANQGSEA. The CDR3 loop spans 12 amino acids. Trimming removed 7 bases from V and 3 bases from J, with 13 bases in between. The CDR3 region is CSALSGYYEQYF. Written as DNA, the CDR3 is TGCAGCGCGCTTTCAGGGTACTACGAGCAGTACTTC.

This clone was observed a few times. The DNA for the CDR3 is TGCGCCAGCAGCCAAGGAACGAGATTAGGAGGGAGCTCCTACAATGAGCAGTTCTTC. Its translation is CASSQGTRLGGSSYNEQFF. The chain combines TRBV4-1 with TRBJ2-1; D perhaps matches TRBD2 (6 bases). From germline, CDR1 is MGHRA and CDR2 YSYEKL. V lost 1 base to trimming and J lost 0 bases, with 19 bases between them. The CDR3 is 19 residues long.

This chain connects TRBV10-2 to TRBJ2-2, with D perhaps assigned TRBD1 or TRBD2 (5 bases each). Trimming shortened V by 6 bases and J by 6 bases, and 11 bases separated the two germline ends. The CDR3 runs to 13 residues. Germline values: CDR1 WSHSY, CDR2 SAAADI. CDR3 loop: CASRGLASGELFF. Here the CDR3 DNA reads TGCGCCAGCAGGGGGCTAGCATCCGGGGAGCTGTTTTTT.

This sequence joins TRBV29-1 and TRBJ2-7; tentative D call: TRBD1 (5 bases). The CDR3 is made up of 15 amino acids. Germline V gene lookup returns CDR1 SQVTM and CDR2 ANQGSEA. Trimming pared 2 bases from V and 2 bases from J, leaving 16 bases between. The CDR3 nucleotides read TGCAGCGTTGAAATGGCGAGCGCAGGGACCTACGAGCAGTACTTC. It specifies CSVEMASAGTYEQYF.

The chain combines TRBV5-1 with TRBJ1-2; D perhaps matches TRBD1 (5 bases). The germline V gene has CDR1 SGHRS and CDR2 YFSETQ. The CDR3 runs 15 residues. The V end lost 0 bases, the J end lost 0 bases, and 9 bases lay between the germline ends. CDR3 DNA sequence: TGCGCCAGCAGCTTGGTGGGGGTAGCTAACTATGGCTACACCTTC. Its protein is CASSLVGVANYGYTF.

This chain joins TRBV2 and TRBJ2-1, with 7 bases lining up with TRBD2. This CDR3 is 15 amino acids long. Germline CDR1 is SNHLY and CDR2 is FYNNEI. Losses at the gene ends were 2 bases for V and 10 bases for J; bases not matched to a gene: 11. CDR3 nucleotide sequence: TGTGCCAGCAGTGAATTTTTCGCGGGAGAAATGGAGCAGTTCTTC. This translates into CASSEFFAGEMEQFF.

J is TRBJ2-7 and V is TRBV28, with 8 positions matching TRBD1. Germline loops: CDR1 MDHEN, CDR2 SYDVKM. V lost 6 bases and J lost 0; bases outside the gene matches: 4. The CDR3 totals 14 residues. The CDR3 nucleotides read TGTGCCAGCAGACGGACAGGGAACTCCTACGAGCAGTACTTC. Translation: CASRRTGNSYEQYF.

This rearrangement joins TRBV6-1 to TRBJ2-1; D ambiguous. CDR1 and CDR2 (germline): MNHNS, SASEGT. V lost 6 bases, J lost 10 bases, and 10 bases lay in between. The CDR3 is 11 residues long. DNA for the CDR3: TGTGCCAGCAGCGTGTTTAGGGAGCAGTTCTTC. Translating it yields CASSVFREQFF.

The V call is TRBV23-1, the J call TRBJ2-4; D not resolved. TRBV23-1 counts as an open reading frame of uncertain function. The CDR3 totals 15 residues. V shed 2 bases and J shed 5 bases, with 13 bases lying between them. The CDR3 sequence is CASSQPPHRENIQYF. The CDR3 bases are TGCGCCAGCAGTCAACCTCCTCACAGAGAAAACATTCAGTACTTC.

V and J are TRBV18 and TRBJ2-7, with D hard to call. The V and J ends lost 2 bases and 6 bases respectively, with 11 bases between them. Germline values: CDR1 KGHSH, CDR2 LQKENI. The CDR3 loop spans 13 amino acids. CDR3 in amino acids: CASSPEFPREQYF. DNA for the CDR3: TGTGCCAGCTCACCAGAATTTCCGCGCGAGCAGTACTTC.

This chain links TRBV7-6 with TRBJ2-1, with D perhaps TRBD2 (6 bases). V dropped 5 bases and J dropped 3 bases, with 11 bases sitting between them. This CDR3 comprises 14 residues. From germline, CDR1 is SGHVS and CDR2 FNYEAQ. As DNA, the CDR3 is TGTGCCAGCAGCACGCGGGACGGCTACAATGAGCAGTTCTTC. It yields the protein CASSTRDGYNEQFF.